This T cell receptor (beta chain) is from a study of tumor and adjacent non-tumor tissue in lung cancer. For the study at large: Aged about 30 to 76 years, patients included under 13 men and 4 to 6 women with stage I to III disease. Samples averaged about 3.8 million productive TCRbeta reads each. The study's findings and limits: TCR diversity was significantly greater in tumor than normal lung tissue. Tumor repertoires had a smaller top 100 clone share than normal lung.

As for this clonotype: Its target is unknown. This could be a read error, since a much larger clone is one nucleotide away.

V was shortened by 6 bases and J by 7 bases, with 13 bases between the two germline ends. This CDR3 region has 12 residues. Three rounds of nested PCR, following a modified ARM-PCR protocol, produced the TCRbeta library. Using its own MiXCR run on the multiplex PCR reads, TCRdb lists one record per CDR3 protein. The sample shows 44,000 or so distinct CDR3 sequences, 60% to 70% of them seen only once. RNA was extracted from bulk tissue without any cell sorting. More than 3 cm separated this lung sample from the edge of the tumor. The V and J genes are TRBV12-3 or TRBV12-4 and TRBJ2-7; TRBD2 might be the D (6 bases). This TCR derives from a woman in her forties with non-small cell lung cancer. The sample was distant non-tumor lung tissue. CDR3 in amino acids: CASSPFREEQYF. CDR3 coding DNA: TGTGCCAGCAGCCCTTTTCGGGAGGAGCAGTACTTC.